Each of the 18 T cell receptor beta chains below was sequenced from the same sample in a study of regulatory T cells in long-lasting Graves disease. iRepertoire HTBI primers and Arm-PCR of CDR3 regions built TCR beta libraries. MiXCR, run by TCRdb on the multiplex PCR reads, gives a single entry per CDR3 protein. The table includes 440,000 or so distinct CDR3 sequences, about 16% detected once. Described time point: newly diagnosed GD, antithyroid drugs for less than 3 months. PBMC-derived RNA was used for the TCR library. The sample was also linked to a second study, of T cells in Graves' hyperthyroidism and ophthalmopathy.

The sequencing used peripheral blood mononuclear cells (PBMCs), collected at new diagnosis, from a patient treated with antithyroid drugs. Receptors were obtained from a woman in her twenties or thirties with Graves disease.

This clonotype showed up many times. The chain employs TRBV18 and TRBJ2-1, with 7 bases aligning to TRBD2. The germline V gene has CDR1 KGHSH and CDR2 LQKENI. The junction had 6 bases not matched to a gene; V was cut back by 3 bases and J by 1 base. CDR3 length: 16 residues. This CDR3 reads CASSPREGWSYNEQFF. In nucleotides, the CDR3 is TGTGCCAGCTCACCCAGGGAGGGTTGGTCCTACAATGAGCAGTTCTTC.

With regard to this clonotype: Given a much more abundant clone one base away, this may be a read error. The V gene is TRBV7-8, the J gene TRBJ2-7; the D gene is possibly TRBD2 (6 bases). Trimming removed 5 bases from V and 12 bases from J, with 26 bases in between. The CDR3 runs 15 residues. From germline, CDR1 is SGHVS and CDR2 FQNEAQ. The CDR3 reads CASSPLADYTFGPYF. Here the CDR3 DNA reads TGTGCCAGCAGCCCTCTCGCGGACTATACCTTTGGGCCGTACTTC.

This CDR3 reads CASSQALAGVTGELFF. DNA for the CDR3: TGCGCCAGCAGCCAAGCCTTAGCGGGAGTCACCGGGGAGCTGTTTTTT. This rearrangement joins TRBV4-1 to TRBJ2-2; 9 nucleotides agree with TRBD2. Germline V gene lookup returns CDR1 MGHRA and CDR2 YSYEKL. This CDR3 comprises 16 residues. V was clipped by 1 base and J by 4 bases; unmatched bases: 4.

V and J are TRBV28 and TRBJ1-5, with D perhaps matching TRBD1 (5 bases). The CDR3 spans 13 residues. Germline V gene data show CDR1 as MDHEN and CDR2 as SYDVKM. V lost 5 bases to trimming and J lost 8 bases, with 13 bases between them. CDR3 nucleotide sequence: TGTGCCAGCAGTATGGGACTGGAAAAGCCCCAGCATTTT. Its translation is CASSMGLEKPQHF. The full variable domain, completed using reference TRBV28 and TRBJ1-5, is DVKVTQSSRYLVKRTGEKVFLECVQDMDHENMFWYRQDPGLGLRLIYFSYDVKMKEKGDIPEGYSVSREKKERFSLILESASTNQTSMYLCASSMGLEKPQHFGDGTRLSIL.

In its sample, this clonotype was seen a few times. This rearrangement joins TRBV5-1 to TRBJ2-4, with D hard to call. CDR1 SGHRS and CDR2 YFSETQ come from the germline V gene. CDR3 length: 14 residues. With 4 bases removed from V and 1 base from J, the gap between germline ends came to 9 bases. In nucleotides, the CDR3 is TGCGCCAGCAGCGTCGATGGGGCCAAAAACATTCAGTACTTC. It codes for CASSVDGAKNIQYF.

The V call is TRBV12-3 or TRBV12-4, the J call TRBJ1-2, with 9 bases lining up with TRBD1. The junction had 9 bases not matched to a gene; V was cut back by 5 bases and J by 8 bases. This CDR3 is 14 amino acids long. CDR3 residues: CASSPRDRVGGYTF. CDR3 in DNA: TGTGCCAGCAGTCCCCGGGACAGGGTGGGCGGCTACACCTTC.

This clonotype was found many times. The J gene is TRBJ2-3, the V gene TRBV12-3 or TRBV12-4; TRBD2 might be the D (6 bases). Trimming left V 6 bases short and J 1 base short, with 11 bases between. CDR3 length equals 14 residues. CDR3 coding DNA: TGTGCCAGCAGGGATAGCGGAGGCACAGATACGCAGTATTTT. Protein sequence: CASRDSGGTDTQYF.

The chain joins TRBV4-1 to TRBJ2-5; D is ambiguous. Germline values: CDR1 MGHRA, CDR2 YSYEKL. CDR3 length: 14 residues. V was clipped by 1 base and J by 3 bases, with 9 bases between them. CDR3 sequence reads: CASSQGSRKETQYF. Here the CDR3 DNA reads TGCGCCAGCAGCCAAGGTAGCCGAAAAGAGACCCAGTACTTC.

This clonotype was observed many times. The genes are TRBV6-2 or TRBV6-3 and TRBJ2-1; 8 nucleotides agree with TRBD2. This CDR3 spans 15 amino acids. The germline V gene has CDR1 MNHEY and CDR2 SVGEGT. Trimming removed 1 base from V and 8 bases from J; junction bases left unmatched: 7. CDR3 amino acids: CASSYYGRAQDEQFF. CDR3 nucleotides: TGTGCCAGCAGTTACTACGGGAGGGCCCAGGATGAGCAGTTCTTC.

There are many counts of this clonotype. This chain links TRBV5-5 with TRBJ1-1; TRBD1 aligns across 7 bases. CDR1 and CDR2 (germline): SGHKS, YYEKEE (reference sequence). V was clipped by 3 bases and J by 3 bases; unmatched bases: 8. The CDR3 extends over 15 amino acids. The CDR3 nucleotides are TGTGCCAGCAGCTACCACAGGGGAACGGACACTGAAGCTTTCTTT. This codes for CASSYHRGTDTEAFF. Full variable domain (missing parts from reference TRBV5-5 and TRBJ1-1): DAGVTQSPTHLIKTRGQQVTLRCSPISGHKSVSWYQQVLGQGPQFIFQYYEKEERGRGNFPDRFSARQFPNYSSELNVNALLLGDSALYLCASSYHRGTDTEAFFGQGTRLTVV.

There are many counts of this clonotype. J is TRBJ2-3 and V is TRBV27, with D tentatively TRBD2 (6 bases). V lost 4 bases, J lost 5 bases, and 13 bases lay in between. CDR3 length: 14 residues. CDR1 MNHEY and CDR2 SMNVEV come from the germline V gene (reference sequence). Here the CDR3 reads CASSWEDSIDTQYF. In DNA form, the CDR3 reads TGTGCCAGCAGTTGGGAGGATTCAATAGATACGCAGTATTTT.

As regards this clonotype: A much larger clone lies one base from this, so it may be a read error. The CDR3 is CSAVGGSDTEAFF. CDR3 nucleotide sequence: TGCAGCGCTGTGGGTGGGTCTGACACTGAAGCTTTCTTT. The chain carries TRBV29-1 and TRBJ1-1, with unresolved D. This CDR3 is built from 13 residues. In germline, CDR1 is SQVTM, CDR2 ANQGSEA. V was trimmed by 7 bases and J by 3 bases, leaving 15 bases between them.

This clonotype has at least ten counts. The chain is built from TRBV7-2 and TRBJ2-2; D remains unclear. This CDR3 has 15 residues. The V gene's germline CDR1 is SGHTA and CDR2 FQGNSA. V gave up 1 base and J gave up 4 bases, with 10 bases separating them. CDR3 in amino acids: CASSLGTSRTGELFF. In DNA, the CDR3 is TGTGCCAGCAGCTTAGGGACCAGCCGCACCGGGGAGCTGTTTTTT.

J is TRBJ1-2 and V is TRBV7-6; D is undetermined. The CDR3 contains 14 residues. Trimming cost V 5 bases and J 1 base, with 11 bases left between them. Germline V gene lookup returns CDR1 SGHVS and CDR2 FNYEAQ. This chain's CDR3 is CASSPLPNNYGYTF. CDR3 nucleotide sequence: TGTGCCAGCAGCCCGCTACCGAATAACTATGGCTACACCTTC.

This clonotype appeared many times. This chain links TRBV9 with TRBJ1-2; D gene ambiguous. V was pared by 4 bases and J by 4 bases, with 14 bases between. Germline CDR1 reads SGDLS; CDR2 reads YYNGEE. The CDR3 is 14 amino acids. The CDR3 DNA reads TGTGCCAGCAGCCCCAGGTCGGGGATCTATGGCTACACCTTC. Translation gives CASSPRSGIYGYTF.

This clonotype has at least ten counts. V is TRBV10-3 and J is TRBJ2-1; D is possibly TRBD2 (6 bases). Trimming removed 4 bases from V and 9 bases from J, with 16 bases in between. There are 14 residues in the CDR3. The V gene's germline CDR1 is ENHRY and CDR2 SYGVKD. DNA of the CDR3: TGTGCCATCAGTGCGGCTAGCGTTGCTTTTGAGCAGTTCTTC. It yields the protein CAISAASVAFEQFF.

This clonotype showed up many times. The chain combines TRBV5-1 with TRBJ2-1; TRBD2 might be the D (6 bases). The germline gives CDR1 SGHRS, CDR2 YFSETQ. The CDR3 runs to 15 residues. Trimming cost V 0 bases and J 6 bases, with 13 bases left between them. The CDR3: CASSLGVTSSNEQFF. DNA for the CDR3: TGCGCCAGCAGCTTGGGGGTGACTAGTTCCAATGAGCAGTTCTTC.

The chain links TRBV27 to TRBJ1-5, with 8 bases matching TRBD1. The CDR3 sequence is 16 residues long. Looked up from germline, CDR1 is MNHEY and CDR2 is SMNVEV (reference sequence). The ends lost 1 base at V and 7 bases at J; junction bases unmatched: 9. CDR3 loop: CASSLFGQGGSQPQHF. The CDR3 DNA reads TGTGCCAGCAGTTTATTCGGACAGGGAGGGTCACAGCCCCAGCATTTT.